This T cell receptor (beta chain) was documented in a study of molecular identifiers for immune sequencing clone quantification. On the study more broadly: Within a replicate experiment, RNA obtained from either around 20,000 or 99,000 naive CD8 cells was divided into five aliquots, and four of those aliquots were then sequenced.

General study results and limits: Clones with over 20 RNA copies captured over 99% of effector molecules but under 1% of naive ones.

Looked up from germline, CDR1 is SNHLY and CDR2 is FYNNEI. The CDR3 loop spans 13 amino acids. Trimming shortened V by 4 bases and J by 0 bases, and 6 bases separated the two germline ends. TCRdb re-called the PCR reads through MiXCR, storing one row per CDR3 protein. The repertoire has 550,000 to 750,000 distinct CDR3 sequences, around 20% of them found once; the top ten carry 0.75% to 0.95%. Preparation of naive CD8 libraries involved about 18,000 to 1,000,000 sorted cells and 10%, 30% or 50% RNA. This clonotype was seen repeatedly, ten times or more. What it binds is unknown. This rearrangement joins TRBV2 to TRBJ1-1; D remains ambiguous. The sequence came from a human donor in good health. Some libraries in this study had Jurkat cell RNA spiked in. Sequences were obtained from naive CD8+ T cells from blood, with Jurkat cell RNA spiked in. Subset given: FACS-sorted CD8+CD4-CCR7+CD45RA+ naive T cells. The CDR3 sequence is CASSAQLNTEAFF. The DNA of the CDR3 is TGTGCCAGCAGTGCACAGCTGAACACTGAAGCTTTCTTT.